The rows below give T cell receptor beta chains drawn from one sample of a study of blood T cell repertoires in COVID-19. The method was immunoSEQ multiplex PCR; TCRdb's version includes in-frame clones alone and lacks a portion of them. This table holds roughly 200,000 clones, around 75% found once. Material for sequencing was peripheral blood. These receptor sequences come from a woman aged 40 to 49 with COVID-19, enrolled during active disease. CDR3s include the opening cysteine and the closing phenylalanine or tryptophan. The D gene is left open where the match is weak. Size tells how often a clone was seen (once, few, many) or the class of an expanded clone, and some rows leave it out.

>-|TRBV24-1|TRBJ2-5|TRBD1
CATSDPGDRAGETQYF
TGTGCCACCAGTGACCCAGGGGACAGGGCTGGGGAGACCCAGTACTTC
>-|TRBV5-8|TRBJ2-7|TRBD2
CASSFLGLAVEQYF
TGTGCCAGCAGCTTTCTGGGACTAGCGGTCGAGCAGTACTTC
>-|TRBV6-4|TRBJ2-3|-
CASSAGTGSTDTQYF
TGTGCCAGCAGTGCCGGGACTGGGTCCACAGATACGCAGTATTTT
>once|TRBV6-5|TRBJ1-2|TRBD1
CASSWAGQGRDYGYTF
TGTGCCAGCAGTTGGGCCGGACAGGGAAGAGACTATGGCTACACCTTC
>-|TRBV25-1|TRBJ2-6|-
CASSLTEHYSGANVLTF
TGTGCCAGCAGTCTGACAGAGCACTACTCTGGGGCCAACGTCCTGACTTTC
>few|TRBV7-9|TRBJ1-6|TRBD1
CASSPAGTDYNSPLHF
TGTGCCAGCAGCCCCGCTGGGACAGATTATAATTCACCCCTCCACTTT
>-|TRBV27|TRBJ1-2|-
CASSHKSDGYTF
TGTGCCAGCAGCCATAAATCAGATGGCTACACCTTC
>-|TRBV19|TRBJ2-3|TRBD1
CASKKGQGPGYTQYF
TGTGCCAGTAAGAAAGGACAGGGGCCCGGTTATACGCAGTATTTT
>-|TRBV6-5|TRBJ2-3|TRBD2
CASSWTRDTDTQYF
TGTGCCAGCAGTTGGACTAGAGACACAGATACGCAGTATTTT
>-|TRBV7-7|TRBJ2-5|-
CASSGGAAETQYF
TGTGCCAGCTCTGGAGGGGCGGCGGAGACCCAGTACTTC
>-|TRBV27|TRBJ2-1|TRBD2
CASSNPGLAGGLNEQFF
TGTGCCAGCAGTAACCCCGGACTAGCGGGGGGTCTAAATGAGCAGTTCTTC
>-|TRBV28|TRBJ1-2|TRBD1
CASSWGQHYGYTF
TGTGCCAGCAGTTGGGGACAGCACTATGGCTACACCTTC
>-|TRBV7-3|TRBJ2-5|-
CASSLIAGSQETQYF
TGTGCCAGCAGCTTAATTGCCGGGTCCCAAGAGACCCAGTACTTC
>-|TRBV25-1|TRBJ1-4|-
CASNQIGTSNEKLFF
TGTGCCAGCAACCAAATCGGGACATCTAATGAAAAACTGTTTTTT
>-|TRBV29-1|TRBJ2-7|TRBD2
CSVVASGRITYEQYF
TGCAGCGTTGTGGCTAGCGGGAGAATCACCTACGAGCAGTACTTC
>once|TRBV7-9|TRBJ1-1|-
CASSLRGTDLKKMNTEAFF
TGTGCCAGCAGCTTACGGGGGACGGATCTAAAAAAAATGAACACTGAAGCTTTCTTT
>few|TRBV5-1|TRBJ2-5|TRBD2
CASSLDVSGGMETQYF
TGCGCCAGCAGCTTGGATGTTAGCGGGGGGATGGAGACCCAGTACTTC
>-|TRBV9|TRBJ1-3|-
CASSVNPGSGNTIYF
TGTGCCAGCAGCGTAAACCCGGGCTCTGGAAACACCATATATTTT
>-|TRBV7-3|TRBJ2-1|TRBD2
CASSPQTSDYNEQFF
TGTGCCAGCAGCCCCCAGACTAGCGACTACAATGAGCAGTTCTTC
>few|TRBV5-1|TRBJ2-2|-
CASSLVPGETGELFF
TGCGCCAGCAGCTTGGTACCAGGGGAAACCGGGGAGCTGTTTTTT
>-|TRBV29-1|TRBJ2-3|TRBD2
CSAPAGLATDTQYF
TGCAGCGCCCCCGCCGGACTAGCAACAGATACGCAGTATTTT
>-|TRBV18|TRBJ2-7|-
CASSPPSTATEQYF
TGTGCCAGCTCACCACCCTCGACAGCCACGGAGCAGTACTTC
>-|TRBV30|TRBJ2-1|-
CAWSVREYNEQFF
TGTGCCTGGAGTGTACGGGAGTACAATGAGCAGTTCTTC
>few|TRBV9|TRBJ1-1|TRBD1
CASSPGTGVSSTEAFF
TGTGCCAGCAGCCCCGGGACAGGGGTTTCGAGCACTGAAGCTTTCTTT
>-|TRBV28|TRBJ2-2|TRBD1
CASSFGRRGRFNTGELFF
TGTGCCAGCAGTTTTGGTCGCAGGGGGCGGTTCAACACCGGGGAGCTGTTTTTT
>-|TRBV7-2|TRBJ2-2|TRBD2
CASSFPAGGNTGELFF
TGTGCCAGCAGCTTCCCAGCGGGGGGGAACACCGGGGAGCTGTTTTTT
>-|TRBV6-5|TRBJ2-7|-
CASSYGDREDEQYF
TGTGCCAGCAGTTACGGGGATAGGGAGGACGAGCAGTACTTC
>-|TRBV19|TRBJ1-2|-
CASSGGEVNVYGYTF
TGTGCCAGTAGTGGGGGGGAGGTCAATGTCTATGGCTACACCTTC
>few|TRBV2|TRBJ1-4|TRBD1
CASIPGQGKTNEKLFF
TGTGCCAGCATCCCGGGACAGGGTAAAACTAATGAAAAACTGTTTTTT
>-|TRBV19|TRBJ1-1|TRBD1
CASSRRQGQSHGTEAFF
TGTGCCAGTAGTAGAAGACAGGGGCAGAGCCATGGGACTGAAGCTTTCTTT
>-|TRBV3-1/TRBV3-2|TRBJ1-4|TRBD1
CAAGTGFGEKLFF
TGTGCCGCTGGGACAGGGTTTGGAGAAAAACTGTTTTTT
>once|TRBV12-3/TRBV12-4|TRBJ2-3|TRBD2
CASCSGGRDTQYF
TGTGCCAGCTGTAGCGGGGGGCGGGATACGCAGTATTTT
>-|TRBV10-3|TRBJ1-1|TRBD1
CAISEGGGWAFF
TGTGCCATCAGTGAAGGGGGCGGGTGGGCTTTCTTT
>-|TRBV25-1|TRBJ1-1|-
CASKVGANTEAFF
TGTGCCAGCAAGGTTGGGGCGAACACTGAAGCTTTCTTT